This TCR beta chain is drawn from a study of cytomegalovirus exposure and HLA in healthy donors. Study-wide findings and caveats: The CMV antigen specificity of three CMV-associated chains was confirmed through in vitro analysis.

Researchers ran the PCR with 60 Vbeta and 13 Jbeta primers. Generated by immunoSEQ multiplex PCR, the TCRdb table keeps only in-frame clones and is missing some. Found here are approximately 190,000 clones, more than 75% of them singletons; the top ten hold 2% to 3%. As to this clone: Its antigen is as yet unknown.

The sequence was collected from a woman in her forties or fifties in good health and CMV-seropositive. Sequencing used PBMCs.

The CDR3 loop is CASSDFPGQGVDQPQHF. The CDR3 DNA reads TGTGCCAGCAGTGATTTCCCGGGACAGGGAGTTGATCAGCCCCAGCATTTT. The chain is built from TRBV25-1 and TRBJ1-5, with TRBD1 matching over 9 bases. CDR1 is MGHDK, CDR2 SYGVNS, per germline. There are 17 residues in the CDR3. Trimming cost V 3 bases and J 5 bases; bases outside gene matches: 11.